Following are 26 T cell receptor beta chains from one sample sequenced in a study of early T cells in non-severe SARS-CoV-2 infection. TCRdb independently ran MiXCR on the 5' RACE reads; one entry per CDR3 protein. The sample carries roughly 56,000 distinct CDR3 sequences, roughly 16% recorded once. Sequencing was performed on whole blood, taken at baseline. Source of these receptors: an adult who was a healthcare worker with PCR-confirmed SARS-CoV-2 infection or an uninfected control (not recorded which).

V and J are TRBV27 and TRBJ2-1; no clear D gene. With 6 bases removed from V and 0 bases from J, the gap between germline ends came to 6 bases. There are 13 residues in the CDR3. Germline V gives CDR1 MNHEY, CDR2 SMNVEV (reference sequence). In nucleotides, the CDR3 is TGTGCCAGCAGACCTAGCTCCTACAATGAGCAGTTCTTC. It translates to CASRPSSYNEQFF.

V is TRBV20-1 and J is TRBJ2-7; the D is unclear. This CDR3 is 14 amino acids long. Trimming took 1 base from V and 6 from J, leaving 16 bases between them. Germline V CDR1 and CDR2: DFQATT, SNEGSKA (reference sequence). This CDR3 reads CSARAQQVRSEQYF. For the CDR3, the DNA is TGCAGTGCTAGAGCTCAGCAAGTCCGGAGCGAGCAGTACTTC.

This clonotype was seen a handful of times. The chain employs TRBV20-1 and TRBJ2-7; D remains unclear. V lost 1 base, J lost 0 bases, and 7 bases lay in between. CDR1 is DFQATT, CDR2 SNEGSKA, per germline (reference sequence). The CDR3 runs 13 residues. Here the CDR3 reads CSARVGNSYEQYF. The CDR3 DNA is TGCAGTGCTAGAGTTGGCAACTCCTACGAGCAGTACTTC.

This clonotype was detected only a few times. The chain joins TRBV7-9 to TRBJ2-7; D gene unclear. CDR3 length: 14 residues. V was trimmed by 2 bases and J by 1 base, leaving 9 bases between them. CDR1 SEHNR and CDR2 FQNEAQ come from the germline V gene (reference sequence). The CDR3, as DNA: TGTGCCAGCAGCTTATCGGTTAAGTCCTACGAGCAGTACTTC. Translating it yields CASSLSVKSYEQYF.

This clonotype was detected ten times or more. The J gene is TRBJ1-5, the V gene TRBV19; unclear D gene. The CDR3 spans 14 residues. V was pared by 7 bases and J by 0 bases, with 10 bases between. Germline V CDR1 and CDR2: LNHDA, SQIVND (reference sequence). CDR3 residues: CASNRERSNQPQHF. CDR3 sequence (DNA): TGTGCCAGTAATCGGGAGCGTAGCAATCAGCCCCAGCATTTT.

This clonotype occurred a few times. The CDR3 region has the DNA TGCGCCAGCAGCACCGGGACAGGGGGCGAGGAGCAGTACTTC. Protein: CASSTGTGGEEQYF. V and J are TRBV5-1 and TRBJ2-7; TRBD1 aligns across 12 bases. V gave up 4 bases and J gave up 7 bases; unmatched junction bases: 6. The germline CDR1 and CDR2 sequences are SGHRS and YFSETQ. This CDR3 region has 14 residues.

This chain uses TRBV7-2 with TRBJ2-7; no clear D. The CDR3 is 14 amino acids. With 1 base removed from V and 4 bases from J, the gap between germline ends came to 11 bases. CDR1 and CDR2 (germline): SGHTA, FQGNSA. CDR3 bases: TGTGCCAGCAGCTTAGGCGGTTCATTTTACGAGCAGTACTTC. This sequence encodes CASSLGGSFYEQYF.

The table lists this clonotype with a few counts. The CDR3 DNA reads as TGTGCCAGCAGCCAAACATGGTCACCCCTCCACTTT. It translates to CASSQTWSPLHF. This sequence joins TRBV11-2 and TRBJ1-6; D remains unclear. Trimming left V 5 bases short and J 10 bases short, with 9 bases between. There are 12 residues in the CDR3. Germline-derived CDR1 and CDR2 are SGHAT and FQNNGV.

There are a few counts of this clonotype. The chain combines TRBV5-1 with TRBJ2-7; D possibly corresponds to TRBD1 (6 bases). Germline V gene data show CDR1 as SGHRS and CDR2 as YFSETQ. The CDR3 length is 15 residues. The V gene lost 5 bases and the J gene lost 5 bases, with 20 bases spanning the gap. DNA of the CDR3: TGCGCCAGCAGTTCAACCGGGACACCTGTCGACGAGCAGTACTTC. It translates to CASSSTGTPVDEQYF.

This clonotype showed up just a few times. The gene calls are TRBV11-1 and TRBJ2-7; the match to TRBD1 covers 11 bases. Germline V lookup: CDR1 SGHAT, CDR2 FQDESV (reference sequence). The CDR3 has 14 amino acids. Trimming removed 5 bases from V and 7 bases from J; junction bases left unmatched: 7. In DNA, the CDR3 is TGTGCCAGCAGCACACGTGGGACAGGGGGGGAGCAGTACTTC. Its translation is CASSTRGTGGEQYF.

The chain recombines TRBV10-1 with TRBJ2-3, with D hard to call. This CDR3 has 12 amino acids. Germline V gives CDR1 WNHNN, CDR2 SYGVQD (reference sequence). The germline V and J ends were trimmed by 3 bases and 1 base, with 2 bases remaining between them. The CDR3 nucleotides are TGCGCCAGCAGTGATCGCACAGATACGCAGTATTTT. This gives the protein CASSDRTDTQYF.

This chain links TRBV12-3 or TRBV12-4 with TRBJ2-3; possibly TRBD2 for D (6 bases). The CDR3 runs 16 residues. The V end was cut by 6 bases, the J end by 6 bases, with 22 bases between. As DNA, the CDR3 is TGTGCCAGCAGCCCCTATGGGGACCGCGGGGTCGATACGCAGTATTTT. Translating gives CASSPYGDRGVDTQYF.

This chain links TRBV6-1 with TRBJ2-3; 9 bases fit TRBD2. V dropped 6 bases and J dropped 4; count of bases not matched to a gene: 5. Germline V CDR1 and CDR2: MNHNS, SASEGT. This CDR3 has 14 residues. CDR3 nucleotide sequence: TGTGCCAGCAGGAGCGGGGGGACCGCAGATACGCAGTATTTT. Its translation: CASRSGGTADTQYF.

The V gene is TRBV13, the J gene TRBJ2-2, with D possibly TRBD2 on 5 matching bases. Germline assignment: CDR1 PRHDT and CDR2 FYEKMQ (reference sequence). The V end lost 4 bases, the J end lost 6 bases, and 12 bases lay between the germline ends. The CDR3 totals 14 residues. DNA for the CDR3: TGTGCCAGCAGCTCAAGCCTAGCCGCCGGGGAGCTGTTTTTT. It yields the protein CASSSSLAAGELFF.

This clonotype was picked up a small number of times. The chain joins TRBV20-1 to TRBJ2-5, with TRBD2 matching over 14 bases. The CDR3 sequence is 15 residues long. CDR1 and CDR2 (germline): DFQATT, SNEGSKA (reference sequence). The junction had 4 bases not matched to a gene; V was cut back by 5 bases and J by 2 bases. Here the CDR3 DNA reads TGCAGTGCTCGACGACTAGCGGGGGGGCAAGAGACCCAGTACTTC. Translated, it gives CSARRLAGGQETQYF.

This clonotype was counted a few times. The chain employs TRBV10-1 and TRBJ2-7, with unresolved D. Germline V CDR1 and CDR2: WNHNN, SYGVQD (reference sequence). The CDR3 has 9 amino acids. The V gene lost 10 bases and the J gene lost 3 bases, with 4 bases spanning the gap. The CDR3 sequence: CANDYEQYF. The CDR3 bases are TGCGCCAACGACTACGAGCAGTACTTC.

This clonotype turned up a few times. The genes are TRBV2 and TRBJ2-6; D is ambiguous. In germline, CDR1 is SNHLY, CDR2 FYNNEI. Trimming took 10 bases from V and 2 from J, leaving 6 bases between them. The CDR3 has 12 amino acids. This CDR3 is CATTAGANVLTF. CDR3 bases: TGTGCCACCACTGCTGGGGCCAACGTCCTGACTTTC.

This clonotype was detected only a few times. This sequence joins TRBV2 and TRBJ1-4; D may be TRBD1 (5 bases). The CDR3 covers 14 residues. V lost 2 bases and J lost 10, with 14 bases in between. Germline CDR1 SNHLY, CDR2 FYNNEI. CDR3 sequence: CASSERGEGRKLFF. CDR3 in DNA: TGTGCCAGCAGTGAACGGGGCGAGGGACGAAAACTGTTTTTT.

The rearrangement joins TRBV30 to TRBJ1-2; tentatively, D is TRBD1 (6 bases). CDR3 length: 12 amino acids. Trimming shortened V by 4 bases and J by 6 bases, and 12 bases separated the two germline ends. The germline gives CDR1 GTSNPN, CDR2 SVGIG (reference sequence). In DNA, the CDR3 is TGTGCCTGGAACCCGACAGGTCATGGCTACACCTTC. Translating gives CAWNPTGHGYTF. The full variable domain, in which reference TRBV30 and TRBJ1-2 provide the parts outside the CDR3, is SQTIHQWPATLVQPVGSPLSLECTVEGTSNPNLYWYRQAAGRGLQLLFYSVGIGQISSEVPQNLSASRPQDRQFILSSKKLLLSDSGFYLCAWNPTGHGYTFGSGTRLTVV.

Many counts were recorded for this clonotype. This chain uses TRBV7-8 with TRBJ2-2; D unclear. The V gene's germline CDR1 is SGHVS and CDR2 FQNEAQ. The CDR3 sequence is 13 residues long. Trimming removed 2 bases from V and 6 bases from J, with 7 bases in between. The CDR3 loop reads CASSLWAAGELFF. The CDR3 DNA reads TGTGCCAGCAGCTTATGGGCCGCCGGGGAGCTGTTTTTT. Variable domain in full (rest from reference TRBV7-8 and TRBJ2-2): GAGVSQSPRYKVAKRGQDVALRCDPISGHVSLFWYQQALGQGPEFLTYFQNEAQLDKSGLPSDRFFAERPEGSVSTLKIQRTQQEDSAVYLCASSLWAAGELFFGEGSRLTVL.

V and J are TRBV11-2 and TRBJ2-7, with D perhaps TRBD2 (6 bases). This CDR3 region has 15 residues. V dropped 2 bases and J dropped 3 bases, with 14 bases sitting between them. Germline lookup yields CDR1 SGHAT and CDR2 FQNNGV. The CDR3 DNA reads TGTGCCAGCAGCTTAAGGGGACTGGCCCTCTACGAGCAGTACTTC. This sequence encodes CASSLRGLALYEQYF.

The DNA of the CDR3 is TGCAGCGTTGCGGGGGGGACCTACAATGAGCAGTTCTTC. Protein product: CSVAGGTYNEQFF. The V gene is TRBV29-1, the J gene TRBJ2-1; TRBD2 matches 8 bases. CDR1 SQVTM and CDR2 ANQGSEA come from the germline V gene. The V segment lost 4 bases and the J segment 2 bases; nucleotides outside the gene matches: 1. The CDR3 sequence is 13 residues long.

This chain links TRBV20-1 with TRBJ2-5; TRBD1 matches 7 bases. The trim removed 0 bases at V and 5 bases at J, leaving 3 bases unmatched. Germline assignment: CDR1 DFQATT and CDR2 SNEGSKA (reference sequence). This CDR3 contains 13 residues. The CDR3, as DNA: TGCAGTGCTAGAGAGAGGGGGCGCGAGACCCAGTACTTC. Its translation is CSARERGRETQYF.

The gene calls are TRBV6-4 and TRBJ2-3; D gene uncertain. The V end was cut by 2 bases, the J end by 1 base, with 4 bases between. This CDR3 is 13 amino acids long. Germline lookup yields CDR1 MRHNA and CDR2 SNTAGT. Here the CDR3 DNA reads TGTGCCAGCAGTGACAGGGGCACAGATACGCAGTATTTT. It encodes CASSDRGTDTQYF.

This clonotype was seen a handful of times. V usage is TRBV29-1 and J usage is TRBJ2-3; TRBD2 aligns across 9 bases. The germline CDR1 and CDR2 sequences are SQVTM and ANQGSEA. This CDR3 spans 16 amino acids. V was clipped by 3 bases and J by 3 bases; unmatched bases: 10. The CDR3 here is CSVDDQRGARTDTQYF. Written as DNA, the CDR3 is TGCAGCGTTGATGATCAGCGGGGGGCCCGGACAGATACGCAGTATTTT.

This clonotype turned up a few times. This rearrangement joins TRBV14 to TRBJ2-3, with a possible D match to TRBD1 (5 bases). Germline CDR1 is SGHDN and CDR2 is FVKESK. This CDR3 contains 14 residues. Trimming removed 4 bases from V and 0 bases from J, with 8 bases in between. The CDR3 loop reads CASSRRQSTDTQYF. The CDR3 DNA is TGTGCCAGCAGCCGGAGACAGAGCACAGATACGCAGTATTTT. Full variable domain (missing parts from reference TRBV14 and TRBJ2-3): EAGVTQFPSHSVIEKGQTVTLRCDPISGHDNLYWYRRVMGKEIKFLLHFVKESKQDESGMPNNRFLAERTGGTYSTLKVQPAELEDSGVYFCASSRRQSTDTQYFGPGTRLTVL.